This TCR beta chain emerged from a study of blood T cell repertoires in COVID-19 (dated by TCRdb to 2020 to 2021). As for the study more broadly: The collaborator samples originated in the United States, Italy and Spain and spanned the acute and convalescent phases of COVID-19. The prospective study material was composed of cDNA or gDNA derived from T cells, B-cell-depleted T cells, or PBMCs. The dataset comprised deeply sampled blood TCRbeta repertoires from subjects exposed to, actively infected with, or recovered from COVID-19. A freely available public database, intended as a resource for researchers studying the immune response to SARS-CoV-2, is where the repertoires were released. Samples were obtained from the ongoing ImmuneRACE study (first 160 participants) and from over 1,000 subjects provided by 6 global collaborators. Sample metadata almost always included a de-identified subject ID, COVID-19 status, age in years and sex. HLA class I and class II types, where available, came from metadata supplied by the sample provider rather than from assay-based typing. The full study reports these points: How much clinical and demographic metadata was included differed by source and by participant, and the metadata was provided uncurated.

The CDR3 holds 15 amino acids from the cysteine to the phenylalanine. Only the CDR3 portion is preserved as DNA: 45 bases, with reading frame beginning at the first base. The germline V and J ends show losses of 3 bases and 6 bases respectively, and no gene match explains 10 bases of the junction. CDR1 and CDR2, looked up from the germline V gene, are SGDLS and YYNGEE. Of note for this clone: Its binding antigen is unknown. Base qualities were left out, and no much larger clone turns up one base away.

TCRbeta CDR3 regions were amplified from genomic DNA using the immunoSEQ Assay, a bias-controlled multiplex PCR. In the authors' own workflow: The number of nucleated cells in each sample was estimated by amplification of reference gene primers within the assay. To quantify the absolute abundance of each unique TCRbeta CDR3 rearrangement, sequence reads were collapsed and filtered. For each sample, productive Simpson clonality was calculated as the square root of Simpson's diversity index across productive rearrangements. TCRdb retrieved this table from immuneACCESS and kept in-frame rearrangements only. Not all clones are present; in checked studies, unresolved V genes account for under half, and no reason is known for the remainder. D and trimming were read from the DNA, whereas the V and J calls and clone size are those reported in that table. This sample lists under 450,000 clones; approximately 89% were detected once. The ten largest clones capture over 10% of the sample.

One collaborating source in Seattle enrolled patients while the patients were actively infected and followed the patients over time throughout the course of disease. Each collaborating institution followed its own protocols to collect whole blood in K2EDTA tubes. For TCRbeta analysis, collaborators shipped samples in one of three forms: frozen whole blood, isolated PBMCs, or DNA extracted from either of those sample types. The chain joins TRBV9 to TRBJ2-7, with TRBD2 matching 9 junction bases. The specimen was peripheral blood. This TCR derives from a woman in her forties or fifties with COVID-19, enrolled during active disease. The CDR3 region: CASSASGTSSSEQYF. The sequenced DNA: TGTGCCAGCAGCGCGTCCGGGACTAGCAGTTCCGAGCAGTACTTC.